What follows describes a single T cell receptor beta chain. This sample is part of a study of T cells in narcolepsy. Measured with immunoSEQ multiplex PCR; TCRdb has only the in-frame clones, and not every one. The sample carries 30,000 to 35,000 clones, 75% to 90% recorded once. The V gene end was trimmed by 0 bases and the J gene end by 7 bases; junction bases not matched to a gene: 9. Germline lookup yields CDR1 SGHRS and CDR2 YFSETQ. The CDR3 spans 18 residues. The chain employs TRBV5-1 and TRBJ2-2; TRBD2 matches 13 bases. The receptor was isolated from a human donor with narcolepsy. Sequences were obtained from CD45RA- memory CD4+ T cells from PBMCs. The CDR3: CASSLALGLAGADGELFF. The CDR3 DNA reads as TGCGCCAGCAGCTTGGCCCTCGGACTAGCGGGAGCGGACGGGGAGCTGTTTTTT.